This T cell receptor (beta chain) emerged from a study of T cell responses to AZD1222 COVID-19 vaccine. This CDR3 has 14 amino acids. V shed 4 bases, J shed 5 bases, and the junction held 7 bases outside the gene matches. Germline-derived CDR1 and CDR2 are SGHRS and YFSETQ. Points from the study as a whole: Unmutated variant regions are reportedly the target of nearly half of TCRs that are spike-specific.

Note on this clone: Its antigen remains unidentified.

Method: immunoSEQ multiplex PCR; TCRdb's copy keeps in-frame clones and lacks some. The sample lists over 100,000 clones, 80% to 90% occurring once. J is TRBJ1-1 and V is TRBV5-1; 8 bases fit TRBD1. This TCR derives from an adult in good health. The material sequenced was peripheral blood, taken on day 0 of AZD1222 vaccination. In DNA, the CDR3 is TGCGCCAGCAGCGCCGGACAGGGTGAAACTGAAGCTTTCTTT. It yields the protein CASSAGQGETEAFF.